The next 16 T cell receptor beta chains were all read from a single sample in a study of cytomegalovirus exposure and HLA in healthy donors. Both 60 Vbeta primers and 13 Jbeta primers went into the PCR. The table came from immunoSEQ multiplex PCR; TCRdb's copy has only in-frame clones and leaves some out. The sample yields about 120,000 clones, about 59% seen once. The sample consisted of PBMCs. These receptors all come from a woman aged 40 to 50 in good health and CMV-seropositive.

This clone has only a few counts. J is TRBJ1-1 and V is TRBV9; D possibly corresponds to TRBD1 (6 bases). CDR1 is SGDLS and CDR2 is YYNGEE in the germline V gene. Trimming shortened V by 6 bases and J by 0 bases, and 12 bases separated the two germline ends. The CDR3 is 14 amino acids. DNA of the CDR3: TGTGCCAGCAACGTGGGACACATGAACACTGAAGCTTTCTTT. As protein: CASNVGHMNTEAFF.

This clone was seen only a few times. CDR3 coding DNA: TGTGCCAGCAGTGATCAGGCAATCGTCTACGAGCAGTACTTC. Its translation is CASSDQAIVYEQYF. The chain is built from TRBV2 and TRBJ2-7; D is unclear. The CDR3 contains 14 residues. Germline loops: CDR1 SNHLY, CDR2 FYNNEI. V was shortened by 3 bases and J by 3 bases, with 12 bases between the two germline ends.

V is TRBV30 and J is TRBJ2-2; 12 nucleotides line up with TRBD2. V lost 7 bases and J lost 3; bases outside the gene matches: 3. This CDR3 has 14 amino acids. CDR1 and CDR2 (germline): GTSNPN, SVGIG (reference sequence). The CDR3 bases are TGTGCCTTTCTAGCGGGAGGGGACACCGGGGAGCTGTTTTTT. Encoded protein: CAFLAGGDTGELFF.

This clone was counted once. The chain couples TRBV5-4 to TRBJ2-5; 13 bases are a match to TRBD2. V dropped 4 bases and J dropped 5; count of bases not matched to a gene: 8. Germline V lookup: CDR1 SGHNT, CDR2 YYREEE (reference sequence). There are 16 residues in the CDR3. This CDR3 is CASSLRTSGSYETQYF. CDR3 nucleotide sequence: TGTGCCAGCAGCCTGAGGACTAGCGGGAGTTATGAGACCCAGTACTTC.

V is TRBV28 and J is TRBJ1-2; tentatively, D is TRBD1 (5 bases). CDR1 and CDR2 from the germline V gene are MDHEN and SYDVKM. V was cut by 8 bases and J by 8 bases, with 15 bases left in between. The CDR3 spans 12 residues. The CDR3 loop reads CASGQRVGGYTF. DNA for the CDR3: TGTGCCAGCGGACAAAGGGTGGGGGGCTACACCTTC.

A few counts support this clone. The chain has TRBV15 and TRBJ1-4, with D uncertain. This CDR3 spans 16 amino acids. Deletions cut 1 base from V and 4 bases from J, with 13 bases between. CDR1 is LNHNV, CDR2 YYDKDF, per germline (reference sequence). The CDR3 DNA is TGTGCCACCAGCAGAGGTGAAGAGGGCCTTAATGAAAAACTGTTTTTT. Its protein is CATSRGEEGLNEKLFF.

This clone showed up just once. CDR3 DNA: TGCAGCGTCAGGACTAGCGGGGCGATCAATGAGCAGTTCTTC. Amino acid sequence: CSVRTSGAINEQFF. The V gene is TRBV29-1, the J gene TRBJ2-1; 12 nucleotides align to TRBD2. V dropped 6 bases and J dropped 6; count of bases not matched to a gene: 6. CDR1 SQVTM and CDR2 ANQGSEA come from the germline V gene. The length of the CDR3 is 14 residues.

The gene calls are TRBV29-1 and TRBJ2-4; TRBD1 is a possible D gene (6 bases). The CDR3 length is 13 residues. CDR1 and CDR2 from the germline V gene are SQVTM and ANQGSEA. V shed 5 bases and J shed 6 bases, with 14 bases lying between them. The CDR3 region is CSVLSGALNIQYF. The CDR3 DNA reads as TGCAGCGTTTTATCAGGGGCCTTAAACATTCAGTACTTC.

The chain recombines TRBV9 with TRBJ2-1, with 9 bases identical to TRBD2. After removal of 4 bases from V and 7 bases from J, the junction contained 12 bases not matched to a gene. In germline, CDR1 is SGDLS, CDR2 YYNGEE. The CDR3 sequence is 16 residues long. CDR3 residues: CASSPGLREGSNEQFF. In DNA, the CDR3 is TGTGCCAGCAGCCCCGGGTTGCGGGAGGGTAGTAATGAGCAGTTCTTC.

J is TRBJ1-1 and V is TRBV5-1, with D uncertain. V gave up 0 bases and J gave up 1 base, with 13 bases separating them. The germline V gene has CDR1 SGHRS and CDR2 YFSETQ. The CDR3 totals 16 residues. The CDR3 loop reads CASSLGAEAGNTEAFF. The DNA for the CDR3 is TGCGCCAGCAGCTTGGGCGCCGAAGCAGGGAACACTGAAGCTTTCTTT.

The chain is built from TRBV27 and TRBJ2-5, with a possible D match to TRBD1 (6 bases). The CDR3 is 14 amino acids. The germline gives CDR1 MNHEY, CDR2 SMNVEV (reference sequence). V was pared by 2 bases and J by 3 bases, with 10 bases between. In nucleotides, the CDR3 is TGTGCCAGCAGTTTAGGGGGCCGAGAAGAGACCCAGTACTTC. Amino acid sequence: CASSLGGREETQYF.

This clone has just a few counts. The chain links TRBV5-1 to TRBJ2-2; 14 nucleotides agree with TRBD2. From germline, CDR1 is SGHRS and CDR2 YFSETQ. The CDR3 sequence is 16 residues long. V shed 3 bases, J shed 8 bases, and the junction held 6 bases outside the gene matches. CDR3 in amino acids: CASSSGLAGVKGELFF. The CDR3 bases are TGCGCCAGCAGCTCGGGACTAGCGGGAGTCAAGGGGGAGCTGTTTTTT. Together with reference TRBV5-1 and TRBJ2-2, the CDR3 gives the full variable domain: KAGVTQTPRYLIKTRGQQVTLSCSPISGHRSVSWYQQTPGQGLQFLFEYFSETQRNKGNFPGRFSGRQFSNSRSEMNVSTLELGDSALYLCASSSGLAGVKGELFFGEGSRLTVL.

The V and J genes are TRBV5-1 and TRBJ1-1; 7 bases line up with TRBD1. With 4 bases clipped from V and 4 bases from J, the junction kept 13 bases outside the gene matches. The CDR3 sequence is 16 residues long. CDR1 and CDR2 from the germline V gene are SGHRS and YFSETQ. The CDR3 is CASSPDRGQGGTEAFF. As DNA, the CDR3 is TGCGCCAGCAGCCCTGATCGGGGGCAGGGGGGCACTGAAGCTTTCTTT.

The table lists this clone with a few counts. J is TRBJ1-1 and V is TRBV11-3, with D unresolved. CDR1 is SGHNT, CDR2 YENEEA, per germline. The CDR3 length is 12 residues. V was shortened by 0 bases and J by 5 bases, with 4 bases between the two germline ends. The CDR3, as DNA: TGTGCCAGCAGCTTAGATCGGACTGAAGCTTTCTTT. Its translation: CASSLDRTEAFF. Based on the CDR3 plus reference TRBV11-3 and TRBJ1-1, the full variable domain is EAGVVQSPRYKIIEKKQPVAFWCNPISGHNTLYWYLQNLGQGPELLIRYENEEAVDDSQLPKDRFSAERLKGVDSTLKIQPAELGDSAVYLCASSLDRTEAFFGQGTRLTVV.

The V gene is TRBV28, the J gene TRBJ1-5, with TRBD1 as a possible D gene (6 bases). Germline CDR1 and CDR2: MDHEN and SYDVKM. The V and J ends lost 6 bases and 3 bases respectively, with 18 bases between them. This CDR3 has 16 residues. The CDR3 DNA sequence: TGTGCCAGCAGGGGACATACTTATAGCAACAATCAGCCCCAGCATTTT. Protein: CASRGHTYSNNQPQHF. Full variable domain (rest looked up from reference TRBV28 and TRBJ1-5): DVKVTQSSRYLVKRTGEKVFLECVQDMDHENMFWYRQDPGLGLRLIYFSYDVKMKEKGDIPEGYSVSREKKERFSLILESASTNQTSMYLCASRGHTYSNNQPQHFGDGTRLSIL.

This clone was observed once. The chain employs TRBV29-1 and TRBJ2-1, with 9 bases lining up with TRBD2. In germline, CDR1 is SQVTM, CDR2 ANQGSEA. J lost 4 bases, V lost 7 bases, and 8 bases had no gene match. The CDR3 length is 14 residues. CDR3 in amino acids: CSATKREVYNEQFF. The CDR3 nucleotides are TGCAGCGCAACTAAGCGGGAGGTGTACAATGAGCAGTTCTTC.